This TCR beta chain was documented in a study of blood T cell repertoires in COVID-19. A Seattle source enrolled patients during active infection and followed them longitudinally. Original data processing: Amplification of reference gene primers provided the estimated nucleated cell counts. The data were produced by immunoSEQ multiplex PCR, yet TCRdb's version contains in-frame clones alone and is incomplete. The D gene and trimming were derived from the DNA, and the V and J assignments and clone size from that table. The sample lists 200,000 to 300,000 clones; 70% to 90% were seen once. The CDR3 extends over 15 amino acids. The germline V gene encodes CDR1 MGHDK and CDR2 SYGVNS. V was clipped by 7 bases and J by 4 bases, with 18 bases between them.

Sequencing used peripheral blood. The V gene is TRBV25-1, the J gene TRBJ2-3; a weak D match, TRBD2 (6 bases). This sequence was found in a woman in her fifties or sixties with COVID-19, enrolled during active disease. The CDR3 region is CASTPGGKGSDTQYF. DNA for the CDR3: TGTGCCAGCACCCCAGGAGGGAAAGGATCAGATACGCAGTATTTT. The full variable domain, rest sourced from reference TRBV25-1 and TRBJ2-3, is EADIYQTPRYLVIGTGKKITLECSQTMGHDKMYWYQQDPGMELHLIHYSYGVNSTEKGDLSSESTVSRIRTEHFPLTLESARPSHTSQYLCASTPGGKGSDTQYFGPGTRLTVL.